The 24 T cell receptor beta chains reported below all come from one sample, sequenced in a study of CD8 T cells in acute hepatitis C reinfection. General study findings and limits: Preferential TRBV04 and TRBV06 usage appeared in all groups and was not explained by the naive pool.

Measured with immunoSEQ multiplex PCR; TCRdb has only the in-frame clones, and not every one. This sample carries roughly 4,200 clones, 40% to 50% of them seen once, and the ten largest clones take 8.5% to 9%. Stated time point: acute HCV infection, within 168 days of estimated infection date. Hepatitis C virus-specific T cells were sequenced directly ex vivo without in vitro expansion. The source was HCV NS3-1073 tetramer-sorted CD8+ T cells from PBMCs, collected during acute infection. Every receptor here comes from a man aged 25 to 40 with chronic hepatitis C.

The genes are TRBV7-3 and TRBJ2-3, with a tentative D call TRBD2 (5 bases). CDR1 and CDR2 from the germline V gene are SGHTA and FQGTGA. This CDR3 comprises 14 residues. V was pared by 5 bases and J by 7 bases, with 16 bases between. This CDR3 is CASSPSAGENTQYF. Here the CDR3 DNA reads TGTGCCAGCAGCCCCTCCGCCGGGGAGAATACGCAGTATTTT.

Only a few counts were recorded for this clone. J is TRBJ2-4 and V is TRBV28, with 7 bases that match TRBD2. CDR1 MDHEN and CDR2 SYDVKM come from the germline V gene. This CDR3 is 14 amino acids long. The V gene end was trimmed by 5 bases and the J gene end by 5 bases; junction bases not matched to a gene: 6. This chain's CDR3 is CASSGVREENIQYF. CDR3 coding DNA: TGTGCCAGCAGTGGGGTCCGGGAGGAAAACATTCAGTACTTC.

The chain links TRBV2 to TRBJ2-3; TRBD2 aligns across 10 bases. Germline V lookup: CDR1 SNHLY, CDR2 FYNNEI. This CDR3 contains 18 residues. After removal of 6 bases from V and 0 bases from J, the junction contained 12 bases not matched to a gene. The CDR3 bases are TGTGCCAGCAGCCCGGGACTAGCGTTCCCTTCTAGCACAGATACGCAGTATTTT. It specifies CASSPGLAFPSSTDTQYF.

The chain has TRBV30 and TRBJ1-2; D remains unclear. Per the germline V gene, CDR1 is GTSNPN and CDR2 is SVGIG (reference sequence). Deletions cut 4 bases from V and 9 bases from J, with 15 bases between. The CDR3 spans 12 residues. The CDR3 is CAWNSDPGRYTF. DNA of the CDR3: TGTGCCTGGAATTCCGACCCAGGACGCTACACCTTC.

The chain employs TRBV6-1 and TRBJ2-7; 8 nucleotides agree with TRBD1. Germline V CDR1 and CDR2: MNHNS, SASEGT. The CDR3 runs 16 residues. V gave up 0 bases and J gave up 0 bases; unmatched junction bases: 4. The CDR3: CASSEAAQGGSYEQYF. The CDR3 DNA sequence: TGTGCCAGCAGTGAAGCCGCACAGGGGGGCTCCTACGAGCAGTACTTC.

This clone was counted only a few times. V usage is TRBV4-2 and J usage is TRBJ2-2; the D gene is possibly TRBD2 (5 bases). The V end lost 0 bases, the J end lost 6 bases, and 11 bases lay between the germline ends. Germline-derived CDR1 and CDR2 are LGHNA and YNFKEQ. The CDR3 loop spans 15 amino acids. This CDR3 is CASSQEPGSPGELFF. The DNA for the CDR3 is TGTGCCAGCAGCCAAGAGCCGGGGTCTCCCGGGGAGCTGTTTTTT.

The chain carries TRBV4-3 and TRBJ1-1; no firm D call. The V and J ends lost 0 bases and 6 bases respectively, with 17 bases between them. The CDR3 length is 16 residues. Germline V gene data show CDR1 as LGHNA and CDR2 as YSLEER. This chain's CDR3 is CASSQEPGNWQAEAFF. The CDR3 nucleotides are TGCGCCAGCAGCCAAGAGCCAGGAAATTGGCAGGCTGAAGCTTTCTTT.

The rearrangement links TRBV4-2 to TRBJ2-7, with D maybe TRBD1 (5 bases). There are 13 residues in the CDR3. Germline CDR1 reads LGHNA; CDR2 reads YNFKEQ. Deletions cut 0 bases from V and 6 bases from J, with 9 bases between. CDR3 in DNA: TGTGCCAGCAGCCAAGAGCAAGGGGCCGAGCAGTACTTC. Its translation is CASSQEQGAEQYF.

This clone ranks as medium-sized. CDR3: CASSQEIAGGNEQYF. CDR3 coding DNA: TGTGCCAGCAGCCAAGAGATAGCGGGAGGGAACGAGCAGTACTTC. The chain couples TRBV4-2 to TRBJ2-7, with 11 bases identical to TRBD2. CDR1 LGHNA and CDR2 YNFKEQ come from the germline V gene. J gave up 5 bases and V 0 bases, and 3 bases lay outside the gene matches. The CDR3 totals 15 residues.

The CDR3 is CASSQDNVGGVTEAFF. CDR3 nucleotide sequence: TGCGCCAGCAGCCAAGACAACGTGGGGGGGGTCACTGAAGCTTTCTTT. J is TRBJ1-1 and V is TRBV4-3; D might be TRBD1 (5 bases). The germline V gene encodes CDR1 LGHNA and CDR2 YSLEER. V lost 0 bases, J lost 4 bases, and 15 bases lay in between. CDR3 length equals 16 residues.

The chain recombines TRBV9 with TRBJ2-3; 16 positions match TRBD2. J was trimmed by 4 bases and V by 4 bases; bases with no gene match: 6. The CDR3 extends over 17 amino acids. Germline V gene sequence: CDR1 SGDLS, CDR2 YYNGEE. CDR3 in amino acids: CASSSGTSGGAPDTQYF. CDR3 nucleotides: TGTGCCAGCAGCTCCGGGACTAGCGGGGGGGCCCCAGATACGCAGTATTTT.

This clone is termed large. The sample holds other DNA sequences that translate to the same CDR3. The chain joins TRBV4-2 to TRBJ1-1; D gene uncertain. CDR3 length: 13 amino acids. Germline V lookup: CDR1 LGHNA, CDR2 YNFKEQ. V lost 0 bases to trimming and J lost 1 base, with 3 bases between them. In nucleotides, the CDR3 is TGTGCCAGCAGCCAAGAAACGAACACTGAAGCTTTCTTT. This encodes CASSQETNTEAFF.

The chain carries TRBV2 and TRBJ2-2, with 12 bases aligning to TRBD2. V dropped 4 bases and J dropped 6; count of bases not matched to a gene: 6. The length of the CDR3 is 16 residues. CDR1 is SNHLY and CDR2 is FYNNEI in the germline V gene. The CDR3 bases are TGTGCCAGCAGTGGGCGGACTAGCGGGGAACCCGGGGAGCTGTTTTTT. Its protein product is CASSGRTSGEPGELFF. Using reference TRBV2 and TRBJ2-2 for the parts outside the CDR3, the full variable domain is EPEVTQTPSHQVTQMGQEVILRCVPISNHLYFYWYRQILGQKVEFLVSFYNNEISEKSEIFDDQFSVERPDGSNFTLKIRSTKLEDSAMYFCASSGRTSGEPGELFFGEGSRLTVL.

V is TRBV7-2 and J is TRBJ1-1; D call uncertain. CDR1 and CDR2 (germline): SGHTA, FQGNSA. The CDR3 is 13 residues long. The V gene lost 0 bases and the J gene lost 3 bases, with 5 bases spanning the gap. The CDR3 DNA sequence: TGTGCCAGCAGCTTAGCGGGGTACACTGAAGCTTTCTTT. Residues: CASSLAGYTEAFF.

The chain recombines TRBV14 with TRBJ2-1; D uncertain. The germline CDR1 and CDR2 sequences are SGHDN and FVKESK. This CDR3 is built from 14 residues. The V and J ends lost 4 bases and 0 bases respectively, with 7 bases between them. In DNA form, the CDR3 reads TGTGCCAGCAGCCCGGGTAGCTCCTACAATGAGCAGTTCTTC. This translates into CASSPGSSYNEQFF.

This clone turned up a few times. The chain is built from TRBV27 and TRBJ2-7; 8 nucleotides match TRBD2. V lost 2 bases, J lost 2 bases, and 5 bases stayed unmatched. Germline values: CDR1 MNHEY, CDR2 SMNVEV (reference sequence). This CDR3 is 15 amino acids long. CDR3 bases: TGTGCCAGCAGTTTACTACTAGCGGCCCCCTACGAGCAGTACTTC. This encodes CASSLLLAAPYEQYF.

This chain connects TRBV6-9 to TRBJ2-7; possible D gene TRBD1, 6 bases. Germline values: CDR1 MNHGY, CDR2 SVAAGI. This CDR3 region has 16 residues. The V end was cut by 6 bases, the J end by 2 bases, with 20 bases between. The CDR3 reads CASRHYGPGQPYEQYF. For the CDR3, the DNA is TGTGCCAGCAGACATTATGGCCCGGGACAACCCTACGAGCAGTACTTC.

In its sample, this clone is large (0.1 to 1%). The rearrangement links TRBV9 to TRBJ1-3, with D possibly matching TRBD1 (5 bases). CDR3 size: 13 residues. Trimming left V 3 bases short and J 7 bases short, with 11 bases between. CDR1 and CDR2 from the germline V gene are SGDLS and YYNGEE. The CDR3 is CASSDQGGNTIYF. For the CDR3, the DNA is TGTGCCAGCAGCGACCAGGGTGGGAACACCATATATTTT.

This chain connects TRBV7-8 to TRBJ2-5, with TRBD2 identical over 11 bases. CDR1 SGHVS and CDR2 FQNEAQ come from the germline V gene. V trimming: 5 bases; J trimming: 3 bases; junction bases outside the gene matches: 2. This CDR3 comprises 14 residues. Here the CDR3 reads CASSSSGREETQYF. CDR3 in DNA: TGTGCCAGCAGCAGTAGCGGGAGGGAAGAGACCCAGTACTTC. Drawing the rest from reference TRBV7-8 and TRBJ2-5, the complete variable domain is GAGVSQSPRYKVAKRGQDVALRCDPISGHVSLFWYQQALGQGPEFLTYFQNEAQLDKSGLPSDRFFAERPEGSVSTLKIQRTQQEDSAVYLCASSSSGREETQYFGPGTRLLVL.

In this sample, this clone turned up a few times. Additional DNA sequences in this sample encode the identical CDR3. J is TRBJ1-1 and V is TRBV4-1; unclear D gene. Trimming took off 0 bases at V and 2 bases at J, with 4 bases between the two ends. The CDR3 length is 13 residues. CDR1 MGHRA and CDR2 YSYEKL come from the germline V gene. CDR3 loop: CASSQEKNTEAFF. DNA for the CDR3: TGCGCCAGCAGCCAAGAGAAAAACACTGAAGCTTTCTTT.

The CDR3 here is CATSRGTGEPYEQYF. CDR3 in DNA: TGTGCCACCAGCAGAGGTACAGGGGAGCCCTACGAGCAGTACTTC. The rearrangement uses TRBV15 and TRBJ2-7; 7 bases align to TRBD1. Germline V gene data show CDR1 as LNHNV and CDR2 as YYDKDF (reference sequence). V shed 1 base and J 2 bases; nucleotides not matched to a gene: 5. This CDR3 contains 15 residues.

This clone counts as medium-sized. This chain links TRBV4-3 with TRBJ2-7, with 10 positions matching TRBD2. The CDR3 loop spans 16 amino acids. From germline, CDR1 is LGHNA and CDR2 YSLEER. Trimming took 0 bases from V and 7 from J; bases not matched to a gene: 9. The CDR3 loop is CASSQEPSGGLGEQYF. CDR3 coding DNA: TGCGCCAGCAGCCAAGAGCCTAGCGGGGGCCTGGGAGAGCAGTACTTC.

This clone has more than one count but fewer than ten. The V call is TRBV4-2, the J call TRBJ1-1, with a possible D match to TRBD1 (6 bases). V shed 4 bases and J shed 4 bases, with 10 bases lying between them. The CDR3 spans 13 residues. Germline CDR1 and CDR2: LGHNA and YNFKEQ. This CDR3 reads CASSREGGTEAFF. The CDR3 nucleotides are TGTGCCAGCAGCCGGGAGGGGGGCACTGAAGCTTTCTTT.

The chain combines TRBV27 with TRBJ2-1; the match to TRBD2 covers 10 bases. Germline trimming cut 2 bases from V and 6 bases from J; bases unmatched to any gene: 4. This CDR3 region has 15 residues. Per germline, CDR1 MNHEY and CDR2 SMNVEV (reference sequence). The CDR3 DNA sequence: TGTGCCAGCAGTTTAGAGGTAGCGGGAGGCAATGAGCAGTTCTTC. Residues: CASSLEVAGGNEQFF.